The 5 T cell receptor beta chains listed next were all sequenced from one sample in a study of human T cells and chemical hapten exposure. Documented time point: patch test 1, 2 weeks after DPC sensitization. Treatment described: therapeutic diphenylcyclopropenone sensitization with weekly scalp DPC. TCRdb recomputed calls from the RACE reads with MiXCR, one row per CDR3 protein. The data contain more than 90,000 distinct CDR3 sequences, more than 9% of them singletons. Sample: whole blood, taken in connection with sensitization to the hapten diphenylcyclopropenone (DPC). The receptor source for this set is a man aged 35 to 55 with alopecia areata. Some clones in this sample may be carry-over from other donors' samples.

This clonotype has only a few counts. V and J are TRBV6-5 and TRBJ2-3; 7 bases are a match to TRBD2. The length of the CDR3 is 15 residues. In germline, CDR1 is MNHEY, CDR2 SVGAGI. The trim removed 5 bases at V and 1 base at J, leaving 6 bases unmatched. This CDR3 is CASSRSGPGTDTQYF. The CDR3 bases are TGTGCCAGCAGTCGTAGCGGGCCTGGCACAGATACGCAGTATTTT.

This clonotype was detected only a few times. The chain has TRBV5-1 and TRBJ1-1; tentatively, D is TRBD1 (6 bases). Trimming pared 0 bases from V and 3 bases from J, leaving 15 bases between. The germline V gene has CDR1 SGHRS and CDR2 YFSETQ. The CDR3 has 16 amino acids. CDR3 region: CASSLALGGADTEAFF. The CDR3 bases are TGCGCCAGCAGCTTGGCCCTAGGGGGGGCGGACACTGAAGCTTTCTTT.

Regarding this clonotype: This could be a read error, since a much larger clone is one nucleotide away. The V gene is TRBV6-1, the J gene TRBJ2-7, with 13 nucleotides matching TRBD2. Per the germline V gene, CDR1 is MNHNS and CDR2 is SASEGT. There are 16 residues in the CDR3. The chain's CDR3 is CDSMALAGGPGNEQYV. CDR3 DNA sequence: TGTGACAGCATGGCACTAGCGGGAGGGCCTGGGAACGAGCAGTACGTC.

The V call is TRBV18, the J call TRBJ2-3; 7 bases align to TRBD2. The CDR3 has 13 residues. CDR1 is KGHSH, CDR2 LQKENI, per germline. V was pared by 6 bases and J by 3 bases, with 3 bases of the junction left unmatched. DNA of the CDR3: TGTGCCAGCTCGGCGGGAGTTACAGATACGCAGTATTTT. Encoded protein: CASSAGVTDTQYF.

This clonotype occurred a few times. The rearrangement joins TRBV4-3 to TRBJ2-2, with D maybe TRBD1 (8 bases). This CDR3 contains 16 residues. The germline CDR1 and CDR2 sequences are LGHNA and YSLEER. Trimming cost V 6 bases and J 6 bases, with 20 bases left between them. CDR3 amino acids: CASSQGGRQGSGELFF. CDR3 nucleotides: TGCGCCAGCAGTCAGGGAGGGCGACAGGGGTCCGGGGAGCTGTTTTTT.